This T cell receptor beta chain was identified during a study of early stage breast cancer tumors. Study context: Most invasive tumors, about 80% of the 16, were ER+/PR+/HER2-. Study results and caveats: Chain pairing and CD4, CD8 or FOXP3 expression were not captured. In about 90% of the 16 patients, blood comparison separated tumor from normal breast. Commonly generated sequences made up most enriched TCRB sequences shared between patients.

As for this clone: What it recognizes is unknown.

The germline CDR1 and CDR2 sequences are MNHEY and SVGAGI. The trim removed 6 bases at V and 2 bases at J, leaving 8 bases unmatched. This CDR3 region has 16 residues. Sequencing used immunoSEQ multiplex PCR; TCRdb keeps in-frame clones, though not all of them. Altogether tens of thousands of clones are present, around two thirds being singletons, with the ten largest covering approximately 7.1%. The sequencing sample was made of blood. This TCR was sampled from a person in their fifties with breast cancer. This chain links TRBV6-5 with TRBJ2-1; 9 bases agree with TRBD2. The CDR3 here is CASRYTSGGPYNEQFF. DNA of the CDR3: TGTGCCAGCAGGTACACAAGCGGGGGGCCCTACAATGAGCAGTTCTTC.